This T cell receptor beta chain derives from a study of blood T cell repertoires in COVID-19 (dated by TCRdb to the early 2020s). A note on the overall study: Collaborator samples came from the United States, Italy and Spain and covered acute and convalescent phases of COVID-19. The material from the prospective study consisted of cDNA or gDNA derived from T cells, B-cell-depleted T cells, or PBMCs. The dataset comprised deeply sampled blood TCRbeta repertoires from subjects exposed to, actively infected with, or recovered from COVID-19. The repertoires were released in a freely available public database intended as a resource for research on the immune response to SARS-CoV-2. The samples were drawn from two sources: the first 160 participants of the ongoing ImmuneRACE study, and fewer than 1,500 subjects contributed by 6 global collaborators. Sample metadata almost always included a de-identified subject ID, COVID-19 status, age in years and sex. Where available, HLA class I and class II types were taken from metadata supplied by the sample provider and were not determined by assay-based typing.

Enrolling through a virtual design, the prospective study's participants ranged in age from roughly 18 to 100 years and lived across 20 to 30 United States geographic areas. Cohort assignment in the prospective study relied on participant-reported clinical history from a screening survey and a study questionnaire. Exposed participants were defined as having been in contact with someone with a PCR-confirmed or clinician-diagnosed COVID-19 case within 2 weeks of study entry. Mobile phlebotomists in the prospective study collected whole blood, serum and a nasopharyngeal or oropharyngeal swab from every participant. Participants in the prospective study had the option to provide additional blood draws and questionnaires over a roughly 2-month period. Before DNA extraction, blood samples from the prospective study were shipped at room temperature or frozen. TCRbeta CDR3 regions were amplified from genomic DNA by means of the immunoSEQ Assay, a bias-controlled multiplex PCR. On the authors' methods: Nucleated cell counts per sample were estimated from amplification of reference gene primers within the assay. To quantify the absolute abundance of each unique TCRbeta CDR3 rearrangement, sequence reads were collapsed and filtered. Productive Simpson clonality was computed per sample as the square root of Simpson's diversity index over productive rearrangements. Imported from immuneACCESS, the table was reduced by TCRdb to in-frame sequences with V and J called. These copies leave out some clones; in studies compared against another copy, an unresolved V gene accounts for under half, and the cause of the remainder is not known. V, J and clone size are taken as reported in that table, and D and trimming were inferred from the DNA itself. The sample has a few hundred thousand clones on record, approximately 91% of them singletons. The ten most abundant clones make up roughly 1.4% of the sample.

Compared with germline, V lacks 2 bases and J lacks 0 bases; bases without a gene match: 3. Including cysteine and phenylalanine, the CDR3 has 15 amino acids. The retained sequence is limited to the CDR3, 45 bases, with the frame set at the first base. Looking up the germline V gene yields CDR1 SGHAT and CDR2 FQNNGV. As for this clone: Its target antigen remains unknown. Base qualities were left out, and no much larger clone turns up one base away.

What the authors observed across the whole study: The amount of clinical and demographic metadata varied by source and participant and was provided uncurated.

The sequence was collected from a woman between 18 and 29 years old who had been exposed to COVID-19. Specimen: PBMCs or T cells enriched from blood (not recorded which). The chain was built from TRBV11-2 and TRBJ2-5; TRBD2 aligns with 7 central bases. The DNA reads as follows: TGTGCCAGCAGCTTAAACGGGAGGTACCAAGAGACCCAGTACTTC. Its translation reads: CASSLNGRYQETQYF.